This T cell receptor beta chain stems from a study of CD8 T cells in ankylosing spondylitis. In TCRdb, the 5' RACE reads were re-called with MiXCR into one record per CDR3 protein. Of more than 600,000 distinct CDR3 sequences detected, around 20% appear once; the ten largest clones hold around 19%. This clonotype was counted ten times or more. Its antigen is undetermined. At one of its ends the junction is not consistent with the germline gene, which may arise from a read error. There are 14 residues in the CDR3. The germline gives CDR1 SGHTA, CDR2 FQGNSA. Study-level points and caveats: Seemingly characteristic of ankylosing spondylitis blood was a TCR beta motif consisting of several highly homologous variants. Significantly higher representation of disease-linked clones was reported for matched ankylosing spondylitis synovial fluid.

Source material: blood, either unsorted or a sorted T cell fraction (not recorded which). The gene calls are TRBV7-2 and TRBJ1-5; perhaps TRBD1 as D (5 bases). The TCR comes from a male donor with ankylosing spondylitis. The CDR3 coding sequence is TGCGCCAGCAGCTTGGCCGGGGGGGGGCAGCCCCAGCATTTT. The encoded protein is CASSLAGGGQPQHF.